This T cell receptor (beta chain) was sequenced for a study of blood T cell repertoires in COVID-19. Repertoires were generated with immunoSEQ multiplex PCR, while TCRdb's copy carries only in-frame clones and drops some. The data contain 200,000 to 250,000 clones, roughly 86% of them seen just once; the ten biggest clones take up about 3%. Material for sequencing was peripheral blood. The source is a woman under 40 who had recovered from COVID-19.

CDR3 nucleotide sequence: TGTGCCAGCCAGCACAGGGGGCAGAACTATGGCTACACCTTC. It specifies CASQHRGQNYGYTF. The V and J genes are TRBV6-5 and TRBJ1-2, with 9 bases identical to TRBD1. Germline loops: CDR1 MNHEY, CDR2 SVGAGI. The CDR3 is made up of 14 amino acids. Trimming removed 8 bases from V and 2 bases from J; junction bases left unmatched: 6.